The source of this T cell receptor (beta chain) is a study of shared clonotypes between healthy human individuals. This clone has more than one count but fewer than ten. Its antigen remains unidentified. The CDR3 contains 17 residues. Trimming took off 5 bases at V and 4 bases at J, with 20 bases between the two ends. Germline lookup yields CDR1 MGHRA and CDR2 YSYEKL. Template for every sorted-subset replicate PCR totaled about 0.2 ug DNA, 30,000 to 35,000 T cell genomes. Methods used by the authors: Filtering was not the same, since immunoSEQ gave junction-only sequences without quality scores. Here immunoSEQ multiplex PCR was the method, and the copy in TCRdb shows in-frame clones only, minus some. Clone size and the V and J calls come from that table; the DNA yielded D and trimming. The table has 550,000 to 700,000 clones, more than 70% seen once. Findings and limits, study-wide: It was the non-shared clonotypes that had lower generation probabilities than clonotypes shared by all four donors.

The V and J genes are TRBV4-1 and TRBJ2-2; D assignment may be TRBD1 or TRBD2 (5 bases each). This clonotype originated in a woman under 40 in good health. The source material was memory CD4+ T cells sorted from blood. Subset meaning: CD45RA-negative fraction. CDR3 coding DNA: TGCGCCAGCAGCAAACAGGAGACGGGGTTGGGCACCGGGGAGCTGTTTTTT. Translation gives CASSKQETGLGTGELFF.